This T cell receptor beta chain originates from a study of T cells in Graves' hyperthyroidism and ophthalmopathy. General observations from the study: In blood, most of the thyroid clonotypes expanded above 0.001 were also present.

Regarding this clonotype: Its antigen is unidentified.

RNA transcripts yielded amplified TCR beta CDR3 regions. First-round RT-PCR of the TCR CDR3 relied on the HTBI primer set. TCRdb re-called the multiplex PCR reads with MiXCR, one entry per CDR3 protein. Of roughly 290,000 distinct CDR3 sequences in the sample, roughly 15% were seen once. The sequence derives from a woman in her thirties with Graves' hyperthyroidism that later progressed to Graves' ophthalmopathy. Input material: blood.

The CDR3 bases are TGTGCCAGCAGTGGACTAGCGGGAGTATCTACCGGGGAGCTGTTTTTT. Translation gives CASSGLAGVSTGELFF. The chain couples TRBV6-1 to TRBJ2-2, with 12 nucleotides matching TRBD2. Germline-derived CDR1 and CDR2 are MNHNS and SASEGT. The CDR3 sequence is 16 residues long. The V gene end was trimmed by 4 bases and the J gene end by 5 bases; junction bases not matched to a gene: 5.